Below are 26 T cell receptor beta chains sequenced from a single sample in a study of blood T cell repertoires in COVID-19. Profiling relied on immunoSEQ multiplex PCR, and the TCRdb table lists in-frame clones only, not all of them. Seen here are under 400,000 clones, about 90% observed once, and the top ten hold 2.5% to 3%. Sequences were obtained from peripheral blood. The receptors come from a woman aged 25 to 45 with COVID-19, enrolled during active disease.

The gene calls are TRBV2 and TRBJ1-2, with 10 positions matching TRBD1. Trimming cost V 6 bases and J 6 bases; bases outside gene matches: 4. Germline CDR1 SNHLY, CDR2 FYNNEI. The CDR3 runs to 13 residues. The CDR3 DNA reads as TGTGCCAGCAGAGGGACAGGGGTGGATGGCTACACCTTC. Its translation is CASRGTGVDGYTF.

The chain has TRBV29-1 and TRBJ1-1; weak D call: TRBD1 (6 bases). This CDR3 is 17 amino acids long. Germline V CDR1 and CDR2: SQVTM, ANQGSEA. Trimming stripped 6 bases from V and 4 bases from J, with 27 bases between. The CDR3 DNA reads TGCAGCGTGATCCTCTATAAACACAGGGAGAGGGGCACTGAAGCTTTCTTT. This sequence encodes CSVILYKHRERGTEAFF.

The chain employs TRBV30 and TRBJ2-2, with a possible D match to TRBD2 (6 bases). Germline-derived CDR1 and CDR2 are GTSNPN and SVGIG (reference sequence). The CDR3 runs to 15 residues. The V end lost 2 bases, the J end lost 1 base, and 11 bases lay between the germline ends. CDR3 sequence reads: CAWSPFSGNTGELFF. CDR3 nucleotides: TGTGCCTGGAGTCCCTTTAGCGGGAACACCGGGGAGCTGTTTTTT.

V and J are TRBV30 and TRBJ2-2, with TRBD1 identical over 9 bases. The CDR3 loop spans 15 amino acids. J lost 3 bases, V lost 2 bases, and 4 bases had no gene match. Germline V CDR1 and CDR2: GTSNPN, SVGIG (reference sequence). Written as DNA, the CDR3 is TGTGCCTGGAGTAACAGGGGGCGTGACACCGGGGAGCTGTTTTTT. As protein: CAWSNRGRDTGELFF.

The V and J genes are TRBV9 and TRBJ2-1, with 10 bases lining up with TRBD2. V trimming: 0 bases; J trimming: 6 bases; junction bases outside the gene matches: 9. Germline CDR1 SGDLS, CDR2 YYNGEE. The CDR3 runs to 17 residues. The CDR3 loop reads CASSVEITSGRANEQFF. The CDR3 DNA follows: TGTGCCAGCAGCGTAGAAATTACGAGCGGGAGGGCCAATGAGCAGTTCTTC.

The chain employs TRBV3-1 (or the pseudogene TRBV3-2) and TRBJ2-5, with a tentative D call TRBD1 (5 bases). The V end was cut by 4 bases, the J end by 3 bases, with 12 bases between. The CDR3 length is 14 residues. Germline V gives CDR1 LGHDT, CDR2 YNNKEL (reference sequence). As DNA, the CDR3 is TGTGCCAGCAGCCTAGACGACAGAGAAGAGACCCAGTACTTC. Protein product: CASSLDDREETQYF.

The V call is TRBV30, the J call TRBJ1-4, with 9 bases that match TRBD1. The CDR3 loop spans 16 amino acids. The trim removed 7 bases at V and 4 bases at J, leaving 13 bases unmatched. CDR1 is GTSNPN and CDR2 is SVGIG in the germline V gene (reference sequence). The CDR3 here is CAFDRQGGADNEKLFF. In DNA, the CDR3 is TGTGCCTTCGACCGACAGGGGGGGGCAGATAATGAAAAACTGTTTTTT.

The chain combines TRBV18 with TRBJ1-2; D is possibly TRBD1 (6 bases). The CDR3 runs 14 residues. CDR1 is KGHSH and CDR2 is LQKENI in the germline V gene. The V gene lost 3 bases and the J gene lost 2 bases, with 10 bases spanning the gap. This CDR3 is CASSPFDRNYGYTF. The DNA for the CDR3 is TGTGCCAGCTCACCGTTCGACAGGAACTATGGCTACACCTTC.

The genes are TRBV7-2 and TRBJ1-1; no reliable D call. Trimming removed 5 bases from V and 2 bases from J, with 12 bases in between. CDR3 length: 14 amino acids. The germline gives CDR1 SGHTA, CDR2 FQGNSA. This CDR3 is CASSRAGQNTEAFF. DNA of the CDR3: TGTGCCAGCAGCCGCGCGGGCCAAAACACTGAAGCTTTCTTT.

The V and J genes are TRBV29-1 and TRBJ1-5; D not resolved. The CDR3 consists of 12 residues. Germline CDR1 is SQVTM and CDR2 is ANQGSEA. The V end was cut by 7 bases, the J end by 4 bases, with 11 bases between. The CDR3 sequence: CSGGERNQPQHF. The CDR3 nucleotides are TGCAGCGGGGGAGAGCGAAATCAGCCCCAGCATTTT.

V gene TRBV28 combines with J gene TRBJ1-5; D possibly corresponds to TRBD1 (5 bases). Trimming pared 6 bases from V and 7 bases from J, leaving 16 bases between. This CDR3 has 14 residues. The V gene's germline CDR1 is MDHEN and CDR2 SYDVKM. The CDR3 sequence: CASRGSGDGQPQHF. In DNA form, the CDR3 reads TGTGCCAGCAGGGGCTCGGGGGACGGACAGCCCCAGCATTTT.

The J gene is TRBJ1-1, the V gene TRBV28; D unresolved. V lost 3 bases and J lost 1, with 6 bases in between. This CDR3 spans 13 amino acids. CDR1 MDHEN and CDR2 SYDVKM come from the germline V gene. Here the CDR3 DNA reads TGTGCCAGCAGTTTTACACAGAACACTGAAGCTTTCTTT. Protein: CASSFTQNTEAFF.

The rearrangement joins TRBV7-2 to TRBJ1-3, with no clear D. Between the trimmed V and J ends, which lost 5 bases and 2 bases, there was a span of 13 bases. CDR3 size: 15 residues. CDR1 is SGHTA, CDR2 FQGNSA, per germline. The CDR3 spells CASSPEAGAGNTIYF. The CDR3 region has the DNA TGTGCCAGCAGCCCGGAGGCAGGAGCTGGAAACACCATATATTTT.

V gene TRBV5-1 combines with J gene TRBJ2-1, with D tentatively TRBD2 (6 bases). The germline gives CDR1 SGHRS, CDR2 YFSETQ. Trimming cost V 4 bases and J 8 bases, with 13 bases left between them. The CDR3 spans 13 residues. The CDR3 coding sequence is TGCGCCAGCAGCGATAAGACTAGTTATGAGCAGTTCTTC. Protein sequence: CASSDKTSYEQFF.

This clone was seen only a few times. V and J are TRBV5-1 and TRBJ2-1; 10 bases match TRBD1. Germline values: CDR1 SGHRS, CDR2 YFSETQ. The CDR3 is 15 residues long. J lost 5 bases, V lost 4 bases, and 6 bases had no gene match. In nucleotides, the CDR3 is TGCGCCAGCAGCCCGCGGACAGGGGGGGACAATGAGCAGTTCTTC. This gives the protein CASSPRTGGDNEQFF. Full variable domain (remainder filled in from reference TRBV5-1 and TRBJ2-1): KAGVTQTPRYLIKTRGQQVTLSCSPISGHRSVSWYQQTPGQGLQFLFEYFSETQRNKGNFPGRFSGRQFSNSRSEMNVSTLELGDSALYLCASSPRTGGDNEQFFGPGTRLTVL.

V is TRBV10-2 and J is TRBJ2-1; 12 bases line up with TRBD2. Per the germline V gene, CDR1 is WSHSY and CDR2 is SAAADI. V trimming: 4 bases; J trimming: 4 bases; junction bases outside the gene matches: 8. The CDR3 spans 17 residues. The CDR3 DNA reads as TGCGCCAGCAGTGGGGCCCTAGCGGGAGGGCATTACAATGAGCAGTTCTTC. Protein sequence: CASSGALAGGHYNEQFF.

This clone was observed once. This chain links TRBV4-1 with TRBJ1-2; D uncertain. CDR1 and CDR2 from the germline V gene are MGHRA and YSYEKL. The CDR3 runs 13 residues. The V and J ends lost 1 base and 6 bases respectively, with 9 bases between them. CDR3 sequence (DNA): TGCGCCAGCAGCCAAGTACCCTTAGATGGCTACACCTTC. Translation gives CASSQVPLDGYTF.

V usage is TRBV6-5 and J usage is TRBJ2-1, with a possible D match to TRBD2 (5 bases). The CDR3 has 15 amino acids. V gave up 7 bases and J gave up 4 bases, with 17 bases separating them. Germline loops: CDR1 MNHEY, CDR2 SVGAGI. CDR3: CASTEGSSSYNEQFF. In nucleotides, the CDR3 is TGTGCCAGCACCGAAGGGAGCTCCAGTTACAATGAGCAGTTCTTC.

The sample holds one count of this clone. The chain has TRBV2 and TRBJ2-1, with 7 bases fitting TRBD1. The CDR3 runs to 12 residues. J was trimmed by 8 bases and V by 2 bases; bases with no gene match: 0. CDR1 and CDR2 from the germline V gene are SNHLY and FYNNEI. CDR3 in DNA: TGTGCCAGCAGTGAACAGGGGGATGAGCAGTTCTTC. Protein sequence: CASSEQGDEQFF.

There are many counts of this clone. This chain uses TRBV9 with TRBJ1-6; 10 bases match TRBD1. Looked up from germline, CDR1 is SGDLS and CDR2 is YYNGEE. There are 12 residues in the CDR3. V lost 4 bases and J lost 16; bases outside the gene matches: 5. CDR3 sequence: CASSSGQGSLHF. In DNA form, the CDR3 reads TGTGCCAGCAGCTCGGGACAGGGGTCGCTCCACTTT.

J is TRBJ2-2 and V is TRBV7-2; unclear D gene. CDR3 length: 15 amino acids. Germline V CDR1 and CDR2: SGHTA, FQGNSA. Trimming shortened V by 1 base and J by 3 bases, and 9 bases separated the two germline ends. The CDR3 DNA follows: TGTGCCAGCAGCTTAGATACCCCGGACACCGGGGAGCTGTTTTTT. Translating it yields CASSLDTPDTGELFF.

The chain combines TRBV6-5 with TRBJ1-1; 7 bases align to TRBD1. J gave up 5 bases and V 0 bases, and 3 bases lay outside the gene matches. Looked up from germline, CDR1 is MNHEY and CDR2 is SVGAGI. There are 14 residues in the CDR3. As DNA, the CDR3 is TGTGCCAGCAGTTACTCGGGGACAGAAACTGAAGCTTTCTTT. Protein product: CASSYSGTETEAFF.

This chain connects TRBV7-8 to TRBJ1-1; maybe TRBD1 (5 bases). V lost 3 bases and J lost 3, with 11 bases in between. Germline CDR1 reads SGHVS; CDR2 reads FQNEAQ. CDR3 length equals 14 residues. This CDR3 reads CASSFQGTHTEAFF. The CDR3 DNA reads as TGTGCCAGCAGCTTTCAGGGAACTCACACTGAAGCTTTCTTT.

J is TRBJ1-2 and V is TRBV6-2 or TRBV6-3; TRBD1 matches 7 bases. CDR1 and CDR2 (germline): MNHEY, SVGEGT. This CDR3 is 19 amino acids long. J lost 2 bases, V lost 6 bases, and 21 bases had no gene match. This CDR3 is CASSARDSDTTWGNYGYTF. The CDR3 nucleotides read TGTGCCAGCAGCGCCCGGGACAGTGACACCACCTGGGGGAACTATGGCTACACCTTC.

V is TRBV2 and J is TRBJ2-1, with TRBD2 matching 10 bases. The V and J ends lost 1 base and 5 bases, in that order; junction bases with no gene match: 2. The CDR3 spans 15 residues. Germline loops: CDR1 SNHLY, CDR2 FYNNEI. CDR3 sequence reads: CASSEGLAGDNEQFF. As DNA, the CDR3 is TGTGCCAGCAGTGAAGGGCTAGCGGGGGACAATGAGCAGTTCTTC.

This clone was picked up one time. The chain joins TRBV12-5 to TRBJ1-1, with D perhaps matching TRBD1 (5 bases). The CDR3 consists of 16 residues. The V end lost 1 base, the J end lost 3 bases, and 15 bases lay between the germline ends. Germline CDR1 LGHNT, CDR2 FRNRAP. The CDR3 DNA is TGTGCTAGTGGTTTGGGGCGGGGGATTGGGGACACTGAAGCTTTCTTT. This codes for CASGLGRGIGDTEAFF.